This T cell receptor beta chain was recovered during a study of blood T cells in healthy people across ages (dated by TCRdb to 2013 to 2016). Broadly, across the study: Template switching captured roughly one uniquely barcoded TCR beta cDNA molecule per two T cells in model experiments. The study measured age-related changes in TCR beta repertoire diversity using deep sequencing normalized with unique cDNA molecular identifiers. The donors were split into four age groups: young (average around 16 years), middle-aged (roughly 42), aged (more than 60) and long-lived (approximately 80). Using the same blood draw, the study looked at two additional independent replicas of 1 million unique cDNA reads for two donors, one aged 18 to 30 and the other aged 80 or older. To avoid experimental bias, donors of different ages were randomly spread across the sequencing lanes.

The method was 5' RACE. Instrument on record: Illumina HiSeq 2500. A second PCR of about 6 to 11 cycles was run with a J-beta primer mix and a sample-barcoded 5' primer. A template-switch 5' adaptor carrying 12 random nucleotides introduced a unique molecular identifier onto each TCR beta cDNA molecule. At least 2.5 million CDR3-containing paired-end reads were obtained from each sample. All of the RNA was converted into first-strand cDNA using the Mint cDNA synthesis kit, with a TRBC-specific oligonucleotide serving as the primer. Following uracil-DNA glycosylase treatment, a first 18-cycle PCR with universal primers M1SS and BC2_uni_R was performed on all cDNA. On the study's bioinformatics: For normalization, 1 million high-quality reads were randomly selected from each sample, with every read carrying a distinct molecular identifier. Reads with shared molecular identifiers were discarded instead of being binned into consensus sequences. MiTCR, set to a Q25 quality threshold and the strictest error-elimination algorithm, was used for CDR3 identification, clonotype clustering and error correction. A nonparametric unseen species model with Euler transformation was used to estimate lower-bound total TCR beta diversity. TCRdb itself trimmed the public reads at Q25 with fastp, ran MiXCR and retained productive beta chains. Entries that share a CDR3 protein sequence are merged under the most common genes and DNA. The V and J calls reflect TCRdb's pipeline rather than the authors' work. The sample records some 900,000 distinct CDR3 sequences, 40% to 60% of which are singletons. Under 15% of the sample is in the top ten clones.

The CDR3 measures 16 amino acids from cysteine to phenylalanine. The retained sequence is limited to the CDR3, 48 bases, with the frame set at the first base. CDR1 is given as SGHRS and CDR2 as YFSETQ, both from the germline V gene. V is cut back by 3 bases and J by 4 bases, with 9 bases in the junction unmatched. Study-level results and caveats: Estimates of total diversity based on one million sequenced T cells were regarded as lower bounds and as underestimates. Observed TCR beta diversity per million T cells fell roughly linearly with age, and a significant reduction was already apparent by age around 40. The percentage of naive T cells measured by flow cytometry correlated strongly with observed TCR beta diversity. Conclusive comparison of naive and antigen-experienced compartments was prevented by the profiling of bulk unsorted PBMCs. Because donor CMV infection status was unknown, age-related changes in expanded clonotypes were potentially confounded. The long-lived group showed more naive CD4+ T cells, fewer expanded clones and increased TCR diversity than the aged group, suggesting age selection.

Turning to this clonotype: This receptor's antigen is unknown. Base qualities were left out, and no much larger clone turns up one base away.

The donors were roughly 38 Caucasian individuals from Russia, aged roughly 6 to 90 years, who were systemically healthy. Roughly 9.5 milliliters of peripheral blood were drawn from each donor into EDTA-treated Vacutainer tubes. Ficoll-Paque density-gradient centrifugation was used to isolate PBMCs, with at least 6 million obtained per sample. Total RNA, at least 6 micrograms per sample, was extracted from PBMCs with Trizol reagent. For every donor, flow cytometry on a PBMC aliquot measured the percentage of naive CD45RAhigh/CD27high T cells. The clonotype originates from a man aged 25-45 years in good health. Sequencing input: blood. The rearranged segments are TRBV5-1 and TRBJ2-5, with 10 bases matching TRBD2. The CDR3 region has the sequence CASSYSGLANGETQYF. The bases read TGCGCCAGCAGCTACTCGGGACTAGCGAATGGAGAGACCCAGTACTTC.